This record covers a single TCR beta chain. Its antigen remains unknown. This record belongs to a study of vaccination and CD4 T cells after COVID-19. Sequencing of DNA taken from cultured CD4+ T cells relied on the Oncomine TCR Beta short-read assay. A single record per CDR3 protein comes from TCRdb applying MiXCR to the PCR reads. This sample yields 20,000 to 30,000 distinct CDR3 sequences, of which 28% are seen a single time; roughly 6.6% belongs to the top ten. Germline-derived CDR1 and CDR2 are WNHNN and SYGVQD (reference sequence). The CDR3 has 14 amino acids. Regarding time point: late sampling 161 to 241 days after vaccination in a few convalescent patients. The treatment here: roughly 11-day PBMC culture with coronavirus spike peptide pools or control peptides (ViraFEST assay).

The V and J genes are TRBV10-1 and TRBJ2-7, with D perhaps matching TRBD2 (7 bases). This TCR was recovered from a human donor who had recovered from COVID-19. Here the sequenced sample was CD4+ T cells from blood, cultured in vitro, taken about 7 months after SARS-CoV-2 vaccination. The CDR3 bases are TGCGCGCGAGGGCGGGGGCTTAGCTCCTACGAGCAGTACTTC. This gives the protein CARGRGLSSYEQYF.